This is a list of T cell receptor beta chains from one sample in a study of Siglec-9 on CD8 T cells in melanoma. The method was immunoSEQ multiplex PCR; TCRdb's version includes in-frame clones alone and lacks a portion of them. Of more than 30,000 clones listed, around 81% are singletons. The sequenced sample was Siglec-9- CD8+ T cells sorted from blood. These receptors were obtained from a human donor in good health. Each CDR3 is given with its conserved first and last residue. D genes are given only for firm matches. Clone size is stated in some rows and not others, as once, few, many or a class when expanded.

D gene	V gene	clone size	J gene	CDR3 protein	CDR3 DNA
.	TRBV10-1	few	TRBJ1-1	CASSESSGVAEAFF	TGCGCCAGCAGTGAGTCGTCCGGGGTCGCTGAAGCTTTCTTT
.	TRBV6-5	.	TRBJ1-2	CASSYTGPPYGYTF	TGTGCCAGCAGTTACACGGGGCCGCCCTATGGCTACACCTTC
TRBD1	TRBV13	.	TRBJ2-7	CASSGPDRSPYEQYF	TGTGCCAGCAGCGGCCCGGACAGGAGTCCCTACGAGCAGTACTTC
TRBD1	TRBV19	.	TRBJ1-4	CASSMRPGQGSTNEKLFF	TGTGCCAGTAGTATGAGACCGGGACAGGGTTCAACTAATGAAAAACTGTTTTTT
TRBD2	TRBV29-1	.	TRBJ2-1	CSVEGLATNNEQFF	TGCAGCGTTGAAGGACTAGCGACGAACAATGAGCAGTTCTTC
.	TRBV5-4	.	TRBJ2-7	CASSLKGAVSYEQYF	TGTGCCAGCAGCTTGAAAGGAGCCGTCTCCTACGAGCAGTACTTC
.	TRBV7-9	.	TRBJ2-1	CASSVEPDYPHEQFF	TGTGCCAGCAGCGTTGAGCCTGACTACCCCCATGAGCAGTTCTTC
.	TRBV7-9	.	TRBJ2-3	CASSDSDRTDTQYF	TGTGCCAGCAGCGATAGCGACCGCACAGATACGCAGTATTTT
TRBD2	TRBV7-6	.	TRBJ2-1	CASSFGGVYNEQFF	TGTGCCAGCAGCTTCGGGGGGGTGTACAATGAGCAGTTCTTC
.	TRBV10-1	.	TRBJ1-5	CASSDGNQPQHF	TGCGCCAGCAGTGATGGTAATCAGCCCCAGCATTTT
.	TRBV7-9	.	TRBJ1-4	CASSLSGARGRFGEKLFF	TGTGCCAGCAGCTTAAGTGGGGCCAGGGGAAGGTTCGGTGAAAAACTGTTTTTT
TRBD1	TRBV27	.	TRBJ2-7	CASRDRGYEQYF	TGTGCCAGCAGGGACAGGGGTTACGAGCAGTACTTC
TRBD2	TRBV23-1	.	TRBJ2-2	CASSPTSGGAGTGELFF	TGCGCCAGCAGTCCGACTAGCGGGGGGGCAGGCACCGGGGAGCTGTTTTTT
.	TRBV2	.	TRBJ2-7	CASSSHRDGEPYEQYF	TGTGCCAGCAGTTCCCACCGGGACGGGGAGCCCTACGAGCAGTACTTC
TRBD1	TRBV4-1	.	TRBJ1-6	CASSQRGAQGGNSPLHF	TGCGCCAGCAGCCAGAGGGGGGCCCAGGGGGGGAATTCACCCCTCCACTTT
.	TRBV6-4	few	TRBJ1-6	CASSDGGHLSYNSPLHF	TGTGCCAGCAGTGACGGAGGACATCTCTCCTATAATTCACCCCTCCACTTT
.	TRBV5-6	.	TRBJ2-7	CASSLGTPYEQYF	TGTGCCAGCAGCTTGGGGACACCCTACGAGCAGTACTTC
.	TRBV6-5	.	TRBJ2-7	CASSYGGNEQYF	TGTGCCAGCAGTTACGGGGGAAACGAGCAGTACTTC
.	TRBV27	.	TRBJ2-2	CASSLGTGDTGELFF	TGTGCCAGCAGTTTAGGGACGGGCGACACCGGGGAGCTGTTTTTT
TRBD2	TRBV7-3	.	TRBJ2-5	CASSFRTSPQETQYF	TGTGCCAGCAGCTTCCGGACTAGCCCGCAAGAGACCCAGTACTTC
.	TRBV2	.	TRBJ2-1	CASSYFTGTYNEQFF	TGTGCCAGCAGTTACTTTACAGGGACTTACAATGAGCAGTTCTTC
.	TRBV7-3	.	TRBJ1-2	CASSLDGDWDYGYTF	TGTGCCAGCAGCTTAGACGGTGACTGGGACTATGGCTACACCTTC
.	TRBV6-5	.	TRBJ1-1	CASSYSNRLNTEAFF	TGTGCCAGCAGTTACTCGAATAGGCTGAACACTGAAGCTTTCTTT
.	TRBV6-6	.	TRBJ2-5	CASSYPDEETQYF	TGTGCCAGCAGTTACCCGGACGAAGAGACCCAGTACTTC
.	TRBV15	.	TRBJ2-3	CATSGGRSPLFTDTQYF	TGTGCCACCTCGGGGGGCAGGAGCCCACTCTTCACAGATACGCAGTATTTT
.	TRBV9	once	TRBJ2-6	CASSALIADVSGANVLTF	TGTGCCAGCAGCGCCCTAATAGCGGATGTCTCTGGGGCCAACGTCCTGACTTTC
.	TRBV5-1	.	TRBJ1-1	CASTQGAEAFF	TGCGCCAGCACCCAAGGGGCTGAAGCTTTCTTT
TRBD1	TRBV7-9	.	TRBJ2-1	CASSLQGAGHNEQFF	TGTGCCAGCAGCCTACAGGGGGCAGGCCACAATGAGCAGTTCTTC
TRBD1	TRBV11-2	.	TRBJ1-1	CASSFGTEHEAFF	TGTGCCAGCAGCTTCGGGACAGAACATGAAGCTTTCTTT
.	TRBV30	.	TRBJ1-4	CAWSVLINEKLFF	TGTGCCTGGAGTGTATTGATTAATGAAAAGCTGTTTTTT
TRBD1	TRBV7-9	.	TRBJ2-7	CASSLEGAREQYF	TGTGCCAGCAGCTTAGAGGGGGCGCGTGAGCAGTACTTC
.	TRBV7-8	.	TRBJ2-3	CASSLAWEADVVSTDTQYF	TGTGCCAGCAGCTTAGCATGGGAGGCCGACGTGGTGAGCACAGATACGCAGTATTTT
TRBD1	TRBV28	few	TRBJ2-3	CASSLGQGHTDTQYF	TGTGCCAGCAGTTTGGGACAGGGACACACAGATACGCAGTATTTT
.	TRBV27	.	TRBJ2-6	CASSFAGANVLTF	TGTGCCAGCAGTTTTGCTGGGGCCAACGTCCTGACTTTC
TRBD1	TRBV7-6	few	TRBJ1-6	CASSQGARSPLHF	TGTGCCAGCAGCCAGGGGGCGCGGTCACCCCTCCACTTT
.	TRBV25-1	.	TRBJ2-7	CASSVTGYEQYF	TGTGCCAGCAGTGTAACAGGCTACGAGCAGTACTTC
.	TRBV5-6	.	TRBJ1-3	CASSLDGFSSGNTIYF	TGTGCCAGCAGCTTGGACGGATTTAGCTCTGGAAACACCATATATTTT
.	TRBV7-7	.	TRBJ2-5	CASSLRQQETQYF	TGTGCTAGCAGCTTAAGGCAGCAAGAGACCCAGTACTTC
TRBD2	TRBV11-2	.	TRBJ2-5	CASSRVTSGSLETQYF	TGTGCCAGCAGCCGAGTGACTAGCGGGAGTTTAGAGACCCAGTACTTC
.	TRBV28	few	TRBJ1-1	CASSFFSGTEAFF	TGTGCCAGCAGTTTTTTCTCGGGCACTGAAGCTTTCTTT
TRBD1	TRBV4-1	few	TRBJ1-2	CASSQFRTGVNYGYTF	TGCGCCAGCAGCCAATTCAGGACAGGAGTAAACTATGGCTACACCTTC
.	TRBV7-6	.	TRBJ2-5	CASSSGAEETQYF	TGTGCCAGCAGCTCTGGGGCCGAAGAGACCCAGTACTTC
.	TRBV2	few	TRBJ1-1	CASSPGGENTEAFF	TGTGCCAGCAGTCCCGGCGGGGAGAACACTGAAGCTTTCTTT
.	TRBV27	few	TRBJ1-1	CASLGHPNTEAFF	TGTGCCAGCCTCGGACACCCGAACACTGAAGCTTTCTTT
.	TRBV27	.	TRBJ2-3	CASSHRRDTQYF	TGTGCCAGCAGCCACCGCAGGGATACGCAGTATTTT
TRBD1	TRBV7-9	.	TRBJ2-7	CASSNSEDRGEQYF	TGTGCCAGCAGCAACTCCGAGGACAGGGGCGAGCAGTACTTC
.	TRBV23-1	once	TRBJ1-2	CASTSRGQGNNYGYTF	TGCGCCAGCACCTCCCGGGGGCAGGGAAATAACTATGGCTACACCTTC
.	TRBV19	.	TRBJ2-7	CASSFGPGEQYF	TGTGCCAGTAGTTTCGGCCCGGGCGAGCAGTACTTC
TRBD2	TRBV10-3	.	TRBJ2-3	CAISDPSGALTDTQYF	TGTGCCATCAGTGACCCTAGCGGGGCCCTCACAGATACGCAGTATTTT
.	TRBV5-6	.	TRBJ2-7	CASSLTPSSYEQYF	TGTGCCAGCAGCTTGACCCCCAGTTCCTACGAGCAGTACTTC